This passage covers 32 T cell receptor beta chains from one sample sequenced in a study of T cells in Graves' hyperthyroidism and ophthalmopathy. Amplified regions were TCR beta CDR3 sequences from RNA transcripts. During a first-round RT-PCR of the TCR CDR3, the HTBI primer set was used. From the multiplex PCR reads, TCRdb called clonotypes with MiXCR, one entry per CDR3 protein. The sample has about 720,000 distinct CDR3 sequences; about 16% are singletons. The sample was blood. These receptors all stem from a man younger than 30 with Graves' hyperthyroidism.

This clonotype was detected many times. The rearrangement joins TRBV18 to TRBJ2-7; D may be TRBD1 (6 bases). The CDR3 spans 13 residues. Trimming shortened V by 3 bases and J by 6 bases, and 12 bases separated the two germline ends. Germline V lookup: CDR1 KGHSH, CDR2 LQKENI. This CDR3 reads CASSPGQSGEQYF. In DNA form, the CDR3 reads TGTGCCAGCTCACCCGGACAGAGCGGCGAGCAGTACTTC.

This clonotype was counted once. A much larger clone differs from this one at a single base, so this may be a read error. This chain joins TRBV7-2 and TRBJ2-1; 8 bases agree with TRBD2. Germline loops: CDR1 SGHTA, CDR2 FQGNSA. This CDR3 has 14 residues. The CDR3 loop is CASSARTSRTEQLF. The CDR3 bases are TGTGCCAGCAGCGCCCGGACTAGCAGAACTGAGCAACTCTTC.

This clonotype showed up many times. CDR3 loop: CASSLDGREQYF. The CDR3 DNA sequence: TGTGCCAGCAGTTTGGACGGTCGCGAGCAGTACTTC. This rearrangement joins TRBV28 to TRBJ2-7; no clear D. CDR1 and CDR2 from the germline V gene are MDHEN and SYDVKM. Deletions cut 3 bases from V and 6 bases from J, with 9 bases between. The CDR3 extends over 12 amino acids.

The sample holds many counts of this clonotype. The gene calls are TRBV29-1 and TRBJ1-1, with D possibly matching TRBD1 (5 bases). Germline CDR1 reads SQVTM; CDR2 reads ANQGSEA. The CDR3 covers 11 residues. Trimming took 6 bases from V and 4 from J, leaving 9 bases between them. The CDR3 DNA is TGCAGCGTCATGGGGGGCACTGAAGCTTTCTTT. Protein product: CSVMGGTEAFF.

This clonotype came up many times. CDR3: CASSLDLSGTAIHNEQFF. The CDR3 DNA reads as TGTGCCAGCAGCTTAGACCTTAGCGGGACAGCCATCCACAATGAGCAGTTCTTC. The chain carries TRBV7-8 and TRBJ2-1, with D tentatively TRBD2 (8 bases). Germline-derived CDR1 and CDR2 are SGHVS and FQNEAQ. V lost 1 base and J 5 bases, leaving 21 bases between the germline ends. CDR3 length: 18 residues.

The V and J genes are TRBV27 and TRBJ2-1, with 11 bases lining up with TRBD2. Germline V gene data show CDR1 as MNHEY and CDR2 as SMNVEV (reference sequence). The ends lost 6 bases at V and 7 bases at J; junction bases unmatched: 8. The CDR3 is 15 amino acids. The CDR3 is CASSRGLAAGNEQFF. In DNA form, the CDR3 reads TGTGCCAGCAGCCGGGGACTAGCGGCGGGGAATGAGCAGTTCTTC.

The chain employs TRBV30 and TRBJ2-7, with a possible D match to TRBD2 (6 bases). The V gene's germline CDR1 is GTSNPN and CDR2 SVGIG (reference sequence). Between the trimmed V and J ends, which lost 3 bases and 6 bases, there was a span of 9 bases. CDR3 size: 11 residues. CDR3 region: CAWSGGAEQYF. The CDR3 DNA is TGTGCCTGGAGCGGAGGGGCCGAGCAGTACTTC.

The rearrangement links TRBV6-1 to TRBJ2-3; 7 bases match TRBD2. The CDR3 spans 16 residues. Germline trimming cut 5 bases from V and 2 bases from J; bases unmatched to any gene: 10. The germline gives CDR1 MNHNS, CDR2 SASEGT. The CDR3 DNA reads as TGTGCCAGCAGTTATGAAGGACTAGGGAACACAGATACGCAGTATTTT. It encodes CASSYEGLGNTDTQYF.

In this sample, this clonotype turned up a few times. In DNA, the CDR3 is TGTGCCAGTAGTATCGGGCTAGCGCAAGAGACCCAGTACTTC. Translating it yields CASSIGLAQETQYF. This chain connects TRBV19 to TRBJ2-5, with a tentative D call TRBD2 (6 bases). V was cut by 3 bases and J by 2 bases, with 10 bases left in between. This CDR3 comprises 14 residues. In germline, CDR1 is LNHDA, CDR2 SQIVND (reference sequence).

This clonotype was found many times. Here the CDR3 reads CASSLRVTGAFF. The CDR3 DNA follows: TGTGCCAGCAGTTTGAGGGTAACTGGGGCTTTCTTT. The chain is built from TRBV12-3 or TRBV12-4 and TRBJ1-1; D gene ambiguous. V lost 3 bases, J lost 11 bases, and 13 bases lay in between. CDR3 length: 12 amino acids.

This clonotype was picked up a small number of times. V gene TRBV25-1 combines with J gene TRBJ1-6; TRBD1 matches at 10 bases. The length of the CDR3 is 14 residues. V lost 6 bases and J lost 10; bases outside the gene matches: 6. The germline V gene encodes CDR1 MGHDK and CDR2 SYGVNS. As DNA, the CDR3 is TGTGCCAGCAGGGGGACAGGGGAACAGTCACCCCTCCACTTT. This codes for CASRGTGEQSPLHF.

The table lists this clonotype with many counts. This chain joins TRBV7-9 and TRBJ2-1; either TRBD1 or TRBD2 may fit D (5 bases each). Germline V gives CDR1 SEHNR, CDR2 FQNEAQ (reference sequence). CDR3 size: 17 residues. Trimming left V 5 bases short and J 0 bases short, with 17 bases between. CDR3 nucleotide sequence: TGTGCCAGCAGCCCCCTCTGGGACCTTAGCTCCTACAATGAGCAGTTCTTC. Its protein is CASSPLWDLSSYNEQFF.

Many counts were recorded for this clonotype. The V and J genes are TRBV28 and TRBJ2-5, with TRBD1 matching 7 bases. The V segment lost 6 bases and the J segment 7 bases; nucleotides outside the gene matches: 8. Germline V gives CDR1 MDHEN, CDR2 SYDVKM. The CDR3 is 13 residues long. DNA of the CDR3: TGTGCCAGCAGATTTACAGGGGACGGGACCCAGTACTTC. It yields the protein CASRFTGDGTQYF.

This clonotype occurred once. Germline is not matched at one junction end, which may reflect a read error. The V gene is TRBV12-3 or TRBV12-4, the J gene TRBJ2-7; TRBD2 matches at 7 bases. This CDR3 has 14 residues. CDR3 DNA sequence: TGTACCAGCAGCTTAGTAGGGCTAGCGGACGAGCAGTACTTC. Translating it yields CTSSLVGLADEQYF.

This clonotype has only a few counts. V is TRBV24-1 and J is TRBJ2-3, with TRBD1 matching 9 bases. The CDR3 runs to 15 residues. CDR1 is KGHDR and CDR2 is SFDVKD in the germline V gene. Trimming took 4 bases from V and 2 from J; bases not matched to a gene: 3. The CDR3 DNA is TGTGCCACCAGTGACGGACAGGGGAACACAGATACGCAGTATTTT. Translating it yields CATSDGQGNTDTQYF.

Points on this clonotype: This may arise from a read error, as a much more abundant clone is one base away. Here the CDR3 DNA reads TGTGCCAGCGGTACAGACAGGGCTTACGAGCAGTACTTC. This sequence encodes CASGTDRAYEQYF. The V call is TRBV2, the J call TRBJ2-7, with 7 bases aligning to TRBD1. V was pared by 8 bases and J by 4 bases, with 8 bases of the junction left unmatched. Looked up from germline, CDR1 is SNHLY and CDR2 is FYNNEI. This CDR3 spans 13 amino acids.

This clonotype has just a few counts. The chain links TRBV2 to TRBJ1-4, with 7 positions matching TRBD1. Germline V lookup: CDR1 SNHLY, CDR2 FYNNEI. The CDR3 covers 13 residues. Trimming took 4 bases from V and 7 from J; bases not matched to a gene: 3. The CDR3 nucleotides are TGTGCCAGCAGTGGACAGGGTCCTGAAAAACTGTTTTTT. It encodes CASSGQGPEKLFF.

This chain uses TRBV20-1 with TRBJ2-3; no firm D call. The CDR3 sequence is 13 residues long. The germline V gene has CDR1 DFQATT and CDR2 SNEGSKA (reference sequence). V lost 3 bases to trimming and J lost 2 bases, with 9 bases between them. CDR3 coding DNA: TGCAGTGCTAGTTCTGGATTCACAGATACGCAGTATTTT. Its protein product is CSASSGFTDTQYF.

In its sample, this clonotype was seen many times. The rearrangement uses TRBV20-1 and TRBJ2-1; maybe TRBD2 (5 bases). The germline gives CDR1 DFQATT, CDR2 SNEGSKA (reference sequence). The CDR3 contains 16 residues. Trimming shortened V by 1 base and J by 1 base, and 14 bases separated the two germline ends. CDR3 in amino acids: CSARGASRVSYNEQFF. CDR3 coding DNA: TGCAGTGCTAGAGGGGCTTCGCGGGTTTCCTACAATGAGCAGTTCTTC.

This clonotype turned up a few times. The rearrangement uses TRBV30 and TRBJ1-1, with TRBD1 identical over 8 bases. CDR1 GTSNPN and CDR2 SVGIG come from the germline V gene (reference sequence). V lost 3 bases to trimming and J lost 3 bases; unmatched junction nucleotides: 3. The length of the CDR3 is 13 residues. The CDR3 protein is CAWSLTGDTEAFF. The CDR3 nucleotides read TGTGCCTGGAGCCTGACAGGGGACACTGAAGCTTTCTTT.

This clonotype was seen a handful of times. CDR3 residues: CASSSGTGVTNEQFF. The CDR3 DNA is TGCGCCAGCAGCTCCGGGACAGGGGTCACGAATGAGCAGTTCTTC. The J gene is TRBJ2-1, the V gene TRBV5-1; 10 bases match TRBD1. The CDR3 totals 15 residues. CDR1 and CDR2 from the germline V gene are SGHRS and YFSETQ. V was clipped by 3 bases and J by 7 bases; unmatched bases: 7.

This clonotype was detected a few times. This chain joins TRBV5-1 and TRBJ1-5, with D possibly matching TRBD1 (6 bases). CDR3 length: 15 amino acids. Trimming left V 0 bases short and J 3 bases short, with 10 bases between. In germline, CDR1 is SGHRS, CDR2 YFSETQ. The CDR3: CASSLGGAPNQPQHF. In nucleotides, the CDR3 is TGCGCCAGCAGCTTGGGGGGGGCTCCCAATCAGCCCCAGCATTTT.

This clonotype has a count of ten or more. This chain's CDR3 is CASSASGVTDYGYTF. DNA for the CDR3: TGTGCCAGCAGCGCTTCAGGCGTAACGGACTATGGCTACACCTTC. The rearrangement joins TRBV7-3 to TRBJ1-2; D call uncertain. This CDR3 comprises 15 residues. V lost 5 bases to trimming and J lost 3 bases, with 16 bases between them. Germline V gene lookup returns CDR1 SGHTA and CDR2 FQGTGA.

This clonotype was seen a few times. The gene calls are TRBV3-1 and TRBJ1-2; D gene uncertain. The CDR3 has 15 residues. CDR1 LGHDT and CDR2 YNNKEL come from the germline V gene (reference sequence). Trimming removed 1 base at V and 4 bases at J, with 13 bases between. The DNA for the CDR3 is TGTGCCAGCAGCCAAGCGGTTCCTAAGATCTATGGCTACACCTTC. This gives the protein CASSQAVPKIYGYTF.

This clonotype was counted only a few times. The J gene is TRBJ2-7, the V gene TRBV5-1, with D perhaps matching TRBD1 or TRBD2 (5 bases each). The length of the CDR3 is 15 residues. The germline gives CDR1 SGHRS, CDR2 YFSETQ. The germline V and J ends were trimmed by 0 bases and 2 bases, with 12 bases remaining between them. CDR3 sequence: CASSLGGERPYEQYF. DNA of the CDR3: TGCGCCAGCAGCTTGGGAGGGGAGCGGCCCTACGAGCAGTACTTC.

V gene TRBV15 combines with J gene TRBJ2-7; D may be TRBD1 or TRBD2 (7 bases each). Per the germline V gene, CDR1 is LNHNV and CDR2 is YYDKDF (reference sequence). This CDR3 is built from 15 residues. Trimming took 3 bases from V and 1 from J, leaving 13 bases between them. CDR3 nucleotide sequence: TGTGCCACCAGCAGGGCGGGGGACAGTTCCTACGAGCAGTACTTC. Its protein is CATSRAGDSSYEQYF.

This clonotype was detected a few times. V gene TRBV29-1 combines with J gene TRBJ1-1, with 8 bases fitting TRBD1. Losses at the gene ends were 2 bases for V and 0 bases for J; bases not matched to a gene: 2. The CDR3 is 14 residues long. Germline V gene lookup returns CDR1 SQVTM and CDR2 ANQGSEA. CDR3 region: CSVEKDRVNTEAFF. CDR3 DNA: TGCAGCGTTGAAAAGGACAGGGTGAACACTGAAGCTTTCTTT. Full variable domain (outside the CDR3, taken from reference TRBV29-1 and TRBJ1-1): SAVISQKPSRDICQRGTSLTIQCQVDSQVTMMFWYRQQPGQSLTLIATANQGSEATYESGFVIDKFPISRPNLTFSTLTVSNMSPEDSSIYLCSVEKDRVNTEAFFGQGTRLTVV.

In its sample, this clonotype was seen many times. The chain recombines TRBV10-3 with TRBJ2-3; the match to TRBD1 covers 11 bases. V gave up 6 bases and J gave up 2 bases; unmatched junction bases: 10. The CDR3 runs to 17 residues. CDR1 is ENHRY, CDR2 SYGVKD, per germline. For the CDR3, the DNA is TGTGCCATCAGCCTACCGAAGGACAGGGGGCCCACAGATACGCAGTATTTT. Translating it yields CAISLPKDRGPTDTQYF.

V is TRBV30 and J is TRBJ2-2; D is perhaps TRBD2 (5 bases). Germline V gene sequence: CDR1 GTSNPN, CDR2 SVGIG (reference sequence). Trimming removed 4 bases at V and 0 bases at J, with 9 bases between. This CDR3 has 14 amino acids. CDR3 DNA sequence: TGTGCCTGGAAGGAGGATACGAACACCGGGGAGCTGTTTTTT. Translation: CAWKEDTNTGELFF.

Comments on this clonotype: Since a much larger clone is just one base distant, this may be a read error. The genes are TRBV5-1 and TRBJ2-1; D call uncertain. The V end lost 3 bases, the J end lost 4 bases, and 17 bases lay between the germline ends. The CDR3 loop spans 16 amino acids. Per germline, CDR1 SGHRS and CDR2 YFSETQ. The CDR3 loop is CASSSAGARPYNEQFF. DNA of the CDR3: TGCGCCAGCAGCTCCGCCGGAGCCAGGCCGTACAATGAGCAGTTCTTC.

V and J are TRBV15 and TRBJ1-6; 7 positions match TRBD1. Germline loops: CDR1 LNHNV, CDR2 YYDKDF (reference sequence). Trimming took 3 bases from V and 3 from J; bases not matched to a gene: 2. The CDR3 has 15 amino acids. DNA for the CDR3: TGTGCCACCAGCAGGGGGACAGTCTATAATTCACCCCTCCACTTT. It encodes CATSRGTVYNSPLHF.

The chain has TRBV2 and TRBJ2-4, with TRBD1 as a possible D gene (6 bases). CDR1 and CDR2 (germline): SNHLY, FYNNEI. V lost 6 bases to trimming and J lost 9 bases, with 15 bases between them. The CDR3 has 13 amino acids. CDR3 amino acids: CASRATGWGIQYF. Here the CDR3 DNA reads TGTGCCAGCAGGGCTACAGGGTGGGGCATTCAGTACTTC.